One and the same sample provided the 10 T cell receptor beta chains below, sequenced in a study of spatial heterogeneity in lung cancer. Time point in this sample: sample taken at primary tumor resection. TCRdb re-analysed the 5' RACE reads in MiXCR, keeping a single row per CDR3 protein. Seen here are under 30,000 distinct CDR3 sequences, about 4.3% observed once, and the top ten hold approximately 4.7%. This specimen was PBMCs, taken at surgery. Receptor source: a male donor with early-stage non-small cell lung cancer.

There are many counts of this clonotype. V is TRBV2 and J is TRBJ2-2; D possibly corresponds to TRBD2 (6 bases). Germline V CDR1 and CDR2: SNHLY, FYNNEI. The V end was cut by 6 bases, the J end by 3 bases, with 11 bases between. The CDR3 has 14 residues. The chain's CDR3 is CASRDTSYTGELFF. The DNA of the CDR3 is TGTGCCAGCAGGGACACTAGCTACACCGGGGAGCTGTTTTTT.

The table lists this clonotype with many counts. The chain combines TRBV2 with TRBJ2-3; 9 positions match TRBD1. The CDR3 totals 13 residues. Germline V gene data show CDR1 as SNHLY and CDR2 as FYNNEI. With V trimmed by 6 bases and J by 3 bases, 1 base remained unmatched. The CDR3 is CASRGQGTDTQYF. The CDR3 DNA sequence: TGTGCCAGCAGAGGACAGGGGACAGATACGCAGTATTTT.

This clonotype was recorded many times. This chain links TRBV5-1 with TRBJ2-5; the D gene could be TRBD1 or TRBD2 (5 bases each). The CDR3 consists of 14 residues. The V and J ends lost 0 bases and 1 base respectively, with 7 bases between them. Germline assignment: CDR1 SGHRS and CDR2 YFSETQ. The CDR3 here is CASSLGGSQETQYF. The CDR3 DNA is TGCGCCAGCAGCTTGGGGGGGTCCCAAGAGACCCAGTACTTC.

This rearrangement joins TRBV5-1 to TRBJ1-2; unclear D gene. V was pared by 0 bases and J by 4 bases, with 7 bases between. The germline gives CDR1 SGHRS, CDR2 YFSETQ. The CDR3 consists of 13 residues. This chain's CDR3 is CASSLEGSYGYTF. The CDR3 coding sequence is TGCGCCAGCAGCTTGGAGGGCAGCTATGGCTACACCTTC.

The V call is TRBV11-3, the J call TRBJ1-3; D unclear. The CDR3 contains 15 residues. Germline loops: CDR1 SGHNT, CDR2 YENEEA. Deletions cut 0 bases from V and 0 bases from J, with 6 bases between. CDR3 nucleotides: TGTGCCAGCAGCTTAGATTCTAACTCTGGAAACACCATATATTTT. The encoded protein is CASSLDSNSGNTIYF.

The chain has TRBV28 and TRBJ2-2; TRBD2 matches 7 bases. The CDR3 contains 18 residues. The J segment lost 4 bases and the V segment lost 5 bases, leaving 16 bases of the junction unmatched. CDR1 MDHEN and CDR2 SYDVKM come from the germline V gene. The CDR3, as DNA: TGTGCCAGCAGTGATCTAGCGGAGACCACGTTCGCCACCGGGGAGCTGTTTTTT. Its translation is CASSDLAETTFATGELFF.

V gene TRBV20-1 combines with J gene TRBJ1-5, with D unclear. Trimming took 4 bases from V and 4 from J, leaving 8 bases between them. The CDR3 spans 12 residues. CDR1 and CDR2 from the germline V gene are DFQATT and SNEGSKA (reference sequence). The CDR3 protein is CSAKRENQPQHF. CDR3 sequence (DNA): TGCAGTGCTAAGAGGGAAAATCAGCCCCAGCATTTT.

In its sample, this clonotype was seen many times. The V call is TRBV6-6, the J call TRBJ2-3, with 7 bases fitting TRBD2. V shed 5 bases, J shed 11 bases, and the junction held 16 bases outside the gene matches. Germline V gene sequence: CDR1 MNHNY, CDR2 SVGAGI (reference sequence). This CDR3 region has 15 residues. DNA for the CDR3: TGTGCCAGCAGTCCCCGGACTAGTTTGTATCGCGGGCAGTATTTT. As protein: CASSPRTSLYRGQYF.

At least ten counts were recorded for this clonotype. The chain is built from TRBV11-2 and TRBJ2-7, with D perhaps TRBD2 (7 bases). Per the germline V gene, CDR1 is SGHAT and CDR2 is FQNNGV. This CDR3 comprises 14 residues. The germline V and J ends were trimmed by 8 bases and 3 bases, with 17 bases remaining between them. The DNA for the CDR3 is TGTGCCAGCCAAACCCAGGGAGGGGGCTACGAGCAGTACTTC. Translated: CASQTQGGGYEQYF.

This clonotype showed up many times. CDR3 in DNA: TGTGCCAGCAGCTTAGTGAGGAAAAATGAGCAGTTCTTC. Amino acids: CASSLVRKNEQFF. This chain joins TRBV11-2 and TRBJ2-1; D is unclear. Germline CDR1 reads SGHAT; CDR2 reads FQNNGV. This CDR3 spans 13 amino acids. V lost 1 base and J 7 bases, leaving 8 bases between the germline ends.